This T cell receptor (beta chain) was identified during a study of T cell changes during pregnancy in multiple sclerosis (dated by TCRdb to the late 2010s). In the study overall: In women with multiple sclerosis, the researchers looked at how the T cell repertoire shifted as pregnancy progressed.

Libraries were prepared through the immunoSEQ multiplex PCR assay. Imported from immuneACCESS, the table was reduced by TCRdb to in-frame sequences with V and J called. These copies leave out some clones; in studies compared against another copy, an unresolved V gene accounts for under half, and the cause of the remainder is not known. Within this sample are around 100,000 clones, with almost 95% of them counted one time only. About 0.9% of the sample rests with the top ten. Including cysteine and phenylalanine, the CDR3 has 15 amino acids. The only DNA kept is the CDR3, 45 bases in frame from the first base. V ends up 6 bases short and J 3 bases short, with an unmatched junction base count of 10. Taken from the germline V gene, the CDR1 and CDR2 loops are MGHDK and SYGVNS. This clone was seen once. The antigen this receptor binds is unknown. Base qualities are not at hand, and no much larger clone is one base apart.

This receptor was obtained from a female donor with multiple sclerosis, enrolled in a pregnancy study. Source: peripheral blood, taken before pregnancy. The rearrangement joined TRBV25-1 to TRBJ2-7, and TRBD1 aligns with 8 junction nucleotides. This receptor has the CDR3 CASRPKEDRVYEQYF. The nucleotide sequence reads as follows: TGTGCCAGCAGACCCAAGGAGGACAGGGTCTACGAGCAGTACTTC.